This T cell receptor beta chain was observed in a study of blood T cell repertoires in COVID-19. Study context: COVID-19 samples, acute and convalescent, were from the United States, Italy and Spain. In each case, the material was cDNA or gDNA derived from T cells, B-cell-depleted T cells, or PBMCs.

The sample holds a few counts of this clone. Germline V gene sequence: CDR1 SGDLS, CDR2 YYNGEE. This CDR3 region has 13 residues. The J segment lost 6 bases and the V segment lost 6 bases, leaving 3 bases of the junction unmatched. Per the original methods: Scientists estimated how many nucleated cells there were by amplifying reference gene primers. Sequenced by immunoSEQ multiplex PCR; TCRdb stores in-frame clones only, minus some. V and J calls and clone size come straight from that table; D and trimming were deduced from the DNA. This repertoire shows approximately 200,000 clones, over 70% found once; its top ten account for 15% to 20%.

Sequencing was carried out using peripheral blood. The sequence came from a man aged 55 to 70 with active or convalescent COVID-19. The chain employs TRBV9 and TRBJ2-1; 10 nucleotides line up with TRBD2. The chain's CDR3 is CASTVAGGNEQFF. CDR3 DNA: TGTGCCAGCACGGTAGCGGGAGGCAATGAGCAGTTCTTC.